The subject of this entry is one T cell receptor beta chain. This record comes from a study of blood T cell repertoires in COVID-19. Study-level background: Both acute and convalescent COVID-19 samples were obtained from the United States, Italy and Spain. From T cells, B-cell-depleted T cells, or PBMCs came the material, which was cDNA or gDNA.

Only in-frame clones appear in the TCRdb table, and some are missing; sequencing was by immunoSEQ multiplex PCR. This sample has fewer than 300,000 clones, with approximately 86% found just once. Germline assignment: CDR1 SGDLS and CDR2 YYNGEE. V shed 0 bases and J 0 bases; nucleotides not matched to a gene: 7. This CDR3 is built from 19 residues. The sample taken for sequencing was peripheral blood. The chain combines TRBV9 with TRBJ2-1, with 12 nucleotides matching TRBD2. The source is a man younger than 30 with active or convalescent COVID-19. The CDR3 is CASSVASGGARSSYNEQFF. Written as DNA, the CDR3 is TGTGCCAGCAGCGTAGCTAGCGGGGGGGCCCGAAGCTCCTACAATGAGCAGTTCTTC. Variable domain in full (rest from reference TRBV9 and TRBJ2-1): DSGVTQTPKHLITATGQRVTLRCSPRSGDLSVYWYQQSLDQGLQFLIQYYNGEERAKGNILERFSAQQFPDLHSELNLSSLELGDSALYFCASSVASGGARSSYNEQFFGPGTRLTVL.